A selection of T cell receptor beta chains follows, all from one sample in a study of T cell changes during pregnancy in multiple sclerosis. Assay used: immunoSEQ multiplex PCR; TCRdb lists only in-frame clones, some missing. The profile shows some 80,000 clones, roughly 90% of them singletons. The material sequenced was peripheral blood, taken in the first trimester of pregnancy. Source of these receptors: a female donor in good health, enrolled as a control in a pregnancy study. Each CDR3 is given with its conserved first and last residue. D genes are given only for firm matches. Not every row has a clone size; where given, it reads once, few, many or a size class.

>TRBJ1-1|-|-|TRBV6-5
CASSSGGKNKAFF
TGTGCCAGCAGTTCCGGCGGAAAAAACAAGGCTTTCTTT
>TRBJ1-2|TRBD1|once|TRBV18
CASSPLKKGQVGYTF
TGTGCCAGCTCACCACTTAAAAAAGGACAGGTTGGCTACACCTTC
>TRBJ2-2|TRBD1|-|TRBV29-1
CSVEGGQGLHTGELFF
TGCAGCGTTGAAGGGGGACAGGGGCTTCACACCGGGGAGCTGTTTTTT
>TRBJ2-3|TRBD1|-|TRBV28
CASSSGDRVHTQYF
TGTGCCAGCAGTTCTGGGGACAGGGTACATACGCAGTATTTT
>TRBJ1-5|TRBD1|-|TRBV28
CASSLPRGLPQPQHF
TGTGCCAGCAGTTTACCCAGGGGGCTTCCCCAGCCCCAGCATTTT
>TRBJ1-5|TRBD1|-|TRBV14
CASSHRQGEYSNQPQHF
TGTGCCAGCAGCCACCGACAGGGGGAATATAGCAATCAGCCCCAGCATTTT
>TRBJ1-1|TRBD1|-|TRBV7-2
CASSYTGVEAFF
TGTGCCAGCAGTTATACAGGGGTAGAAGCTTTCTTT
>TRBJ1-5|-|few|TRBV5-1
CASSLVGENQPQHF
TGCGCCAGCAGCTTGGTCGGGGAAAATCAGCCCCAGCATTTT
>TRBJ2-7|TRBD1|-|TRBV28
CASSLDRAEEQYF
TGTGCCAGCAGTTTGGACAGGGCCGAAGAGCAGTACTTC
>TRBJ2-2|-|once|TRBV4-3
CASSPSRAGELFF
TGCGCCAGCAGCCCGAGTCGAGCCGGGGAGCTGTTTTTT
>TRBJ2-5|TRBD2|-|TRBV5-1
CASSLAGGLAGGPGQETQYF
TGCGCCAGCAGCTTGGCCGGAGGCCTAGCGGGAGGGCCGGGGCAGGAGACCCAGTACTTC
>TRBJ2-2|TRBD1|-|TRBV28
CATLTGQGTGELFF
TGTGCCACCCTGACAGGACAGGGGACCGGGGAGCTGTTTTTT
>TRBJ2-3|TRBD2|-|TRBV6-4
CASSEALAGGADTQYF
TGTGCCAGCAGTGAAGCGCTAGCGGGGGGTGCAGATACGCAGTATTTT
>TRBJ2-3|-|-|TRBV6-5
CASSQNGGTQYF
TGTGCCAGCAGTCAAAACGGGGGTACGCAGTATTTT
>TRBJ2-7|-|once|TRBV9
CASSAARRSYEQYF
TGTGCCAGCAGCGCCGCGAGACGGAGCTACGAGCAGTACTTC
>TRBJ2-2|-|-|TRBV5-1
CASSGIQGSRAGELFF
TGCGCCAGCTCCGGGATACAGGGTTCTAGGGCCGGGGAGCTGTTTTTT
>TRBJ1-1|TRBD1|-|TRBV18
CASSPDRGLSEAFF
TGTGCCAGCTCACCTGACAGGGGGCTTAGTGAAGCTTTCTTT
>TRBJ1-2|-|-|TRBV10-3
CAIWHAGRYGYTF
TGTGCCATCTGGCACGCAGGGAGGTATGGCTACACCTTC
>TRBJ2-5|TRBD2|-|TRBV5-1
CASSLGLAGEETQYF
TGCGCCAGCAGCCTTGGACTAGCGGGGGAGGAGACCCAGTACTTC
>TRBJ2-7|TRBD2|-|TRBV28
CASSRTSGSSYEQYF
TGTGCCAGCAGCCGTACTAGCGGGAGCTCCTACGAGCAGTACTTC
>TRBJ1-5|TRBD1|-|TRBV7-9
CASSPTGVDQPQHF
TGTGCCAGCAGCCCGACAGGGGTTGATCAGCCCCAGCATTTT
>TRBJ2-5|-|-|TRBV6-1
CASQWNGQETQYF
TGTGCCAGTCAGTGGAACGGGCAAGAGACCCAGTACTTC
>TRBJ2-2|-|-|TRBV14
CASSQALANTGELFF
TGTGCCAGCAGCCAAGCCCTAGCGAACACCGGGGAGCTGTTTTTT
>TRBJ2-3|TRBD2|-|TRBV7-2
CASSLLAGGLSADTQYF
TGTGCCAGCAGCTTATTAGCGGGGGGGCTCAGCGCAGATACGCAGTATTTT
>TRBJ2-6|-|-|TRBV7-7
CASSKAGANVLTF
TGTGCCAGCAGCAAAGCGGGGGCCAACGTCCTGACTTTC
>TRBJ1-5|-|-|TRBV19
CASSPFETAKNQPQHF
TGTGCCAGTAGTCCCTTTGAGACAGCCAAAAATCAGCCCCAGCATTTT
>TRBJ2-1|-|-|TRBV7-9
CASSSSWADNEQFF
TGTGCCAGCAGCTCCTCGTGGGCAGACAATGAGCAGTTCTTC
>TRBJ2-7|TRBD2|-|TRBV5-4
CASSPGLDSSYEQYF
TGTGCCAGCAGCCCGGGACTAGATAGCTCCTACGAGCAGTACTTC
>TRBJ1-4|TRBD1|-|TRBV7-2
CASSPPGQSFEKLFF
TGTGCCAGCAGCCCGCCGGGACAGAGTTTTGAAAAACTGTTTTTT
>TRBJ1-1|-|few|TRBV30
CAWRLGDVNTEAFF
TGTGCCTGGAGGTTAGGAGATGTCAACACTGAAGCTTTCTTT
>TRBJ2-5|-|-|TRBV20-1
CSASPEETQYF
TGCAGTGCTTCCCCGGAAGAGACCCAGTACTTC
>TRBJ2-3|TRBD2|-|TRBV28
CASSSGGEGTDTQYF
TGTGCCAGCAGTTCGGGAGGGGAGGGCACAGATACGCAGTATTTT
>TRBJ2-3|TRBD2|-|TRBV4-3
CASSHPARTSGNTDTQYF
TGCGCCAGCAGCCATCCCGCCCGGACTAGCGGGAACACAGATACGCAGTATTTT
>TRBJ1-1|-|few|TRBV29-1
CSVVHINTEAFF
TGCAGCGTTGTGCACATTAACACTGAAGCTTTCTTT
>TRBJ2-3|-|once|TRBV28
CAIVVADTQYF
TGTGCCATCGTTGTAGCTGATACGCAGTATTTT
>TRBJ1-2|TRBD1|-|TRBV4-1
CASSQVGTGDGYTF
TGCGCCAGCAGCCAAGTTGGGACAGGGGACGGCTACACCTTC
>TRBJ1-4|-|-|TRBV2
CASRTGGQYNEKLFF
TGTGCCAGCAGGACCGGCGGACAGTATAATGAAAAACTGTTTTTT
>TRBJ1-3|TRBD1|once|TRBV6-5
CASSHDRGIADTIYF
TGTGCCAGCAGTCACGACAGGGGCATCGCCGACACCATATATTTT
>TRBJ2-7|-|-|TRBV7-9
CASGPVSYEQYF
TGTGCCAGCGGTCCGGTCTCCTACGAGCAGTACTTC
>TRBJ2-1|TRBD2|-|TRBV2
CASTKGLASNEQFF
TGTGCCAGCACCAAGGGACTAGCGTCCAATGAGCAGTTCTTC
>TRBJ2-1|TRBD2|-|TRBV18
CASSPPIAGSGPFF
TGTGCCAGCTCACCACCGATAGCGGGCTCCGGACCTTTCTTC
>TRBJ2-1|-|-|TRBV14
CASSQDRGDEQFF
TGTGCCAGCAGCCAAGATCGGGGAGATGAGCAGTTCTTC
>TRBJ1-4|-|-|TRBV4-3
CASSQEGATTNEKLFF
TGCGCCAGCAGCCAAGAAGGAGCCACAACTAATGAAAAACTGTTTTTT